One and the same sample provided the 29 T cell receptor beta chains below, sequenced in a study of T cells in Graves' hyperthyroidism and ophthalmopathy. RNA transcripts were the template for amplifying TCR beta CDR3 regions. TCR CDR3 regions were first amplified by RT-PCR with HTBI primers. TCRdb fed the multiplex PCR reads into MiXCR, producing one record per CDR3 protein. The sample has hundreds of thousands of distinct CDR3 sequences; roughly 15% are singletons. What was sequenced was blood. These receptors were obtained from a woman aged 45-65 years with Graves' ophthalmopathy.

This clonotype has at least ten counts. The chain uses TRBV10-3 and TRBJ2-3; D gene ambiguous. V lost 4 bases and J lost 3, with 17 bases in between. CDR1 ENHRY and CDR2 SYGVKD come from the germline V gene. The CDR3 contains 16 residues. Here the CDR3 DNA reads TGTGCCATCAGTGGAATCGGGCAGACAAGTACAGATACGCAGTATTTT. Protein: CAISGIGQTSTDTQYF.

This clonotype was counted a few times. The V and J genes are TRBV3-1 and TRBJ1-5; TRBD1 matches at 8 bases. V dropped 1 base and J dropped 5; count of bases not matched to a gene: 1. Per the germline V gene, CDR1 is LGHDT and CDR2 is YNNKEL (reference sequence). The CDR3 loop spans 14 amino acids. The CDR3 here is CASSQGTGYQPQHF. The CDR3 DNA sequence: TGTGCCAGCAGCCAAGGGACAGGGTATCAGCCCCAGCATTTT.

The chain joins TRBV20-1 to TRBJ2-4; D call uncertain. The germline V and J ends were trimmed by 0 bases and 3 bases, with 3 bases remaining between them. The CDR3 extends over 12 amino acids. Germline V gene lookup returns CDR1 DFQATT and CDR2 SNEGSKA (reference sequence). The CDR3: CSARENKNIQYF. CDR3 bases: TGCAGTGCTAGAGAGAACAAAAACATTCAGTACTTC.

In its sample, this clonotype was seen a few times. The chain couples TRBV3-2 to TRBJ2-1. TRBV3-2 is a documented pseudogene. This CDR3 has 15 residues. The CDR3 bases are TGTGCCAGCAGCAAGAGAGGAGGGTCCTACAATGAGCAGTTCTTC. Translating gives CASSKRGGSYNEQFF.

This clonotype was seen at least ten times. The chain combines TRBV2 with TRBJ2-1; D remains unclear. The CDR3 is made up of 12 amino acids. CDR1 is SNHLY, CDR2 FYNNEI, per germline. V was cut by 7 bases and J by 0 bases, with 4 bases left in between. The CDR3 reads CASTLSYNEQFF. The CDR3 DNA reads as TGTGCCAGCACTCTCTCCTACAATGAGCAGTTCTTC.

This clonotype was seen repeatedly, ten times or more. The genes are TRBV6-1 and TRBJ1-1; perhaps TRBD1 as D (5 bases). Germline V gene sequence: CDR1 MNHNS, CDR2 SASEGT. The V end lost 6 bases, the J end lost 5 bases, and 10 bases lay between the germline ends. The CDR3 totals 12 residues. This chain's CDR3 is CASSDGGTEAFF. CDR3 DNA sequence: TGTGCCAGCAGCGACGGGGGGACTGAAGCTTTCTTT.

The chain joins TRBV19 to TRBJ2-2; D tentatively reads TRBD1 or TRBD2 (6 bases each). V lost 5 bases and J lost 0, with 13 bases in between. The V gene's germline CDR1 is LNHDA and CDR2 SQIVND (reference sequence). The CDR3 length is 16 residues. The CDR3 loop is CASSFPRGANTGELFF. CDR3 bases: TGTGCCAGTAGTTTTCCTAGGGGGGCGAACACCGGGGAGCTGTTTTTT.

V is TRBV7-3 and J is TRBJ1-5; weak D call: TRBD1 (5 bases). The CDR3 loop spans 13 amino acids. Germline CDR1 SGHTA, CDR2 FQGTGA. Trimming removed 7 bases from V and 2 bases from J, with 9 bases in between. CDR3 nucleotides: TGTGCCAGCACGGGGGTGGGCAATCAGCCCCAGCATTTT. Translated, it gives CASTGVGNQPQHF. The entire variable domain, with the rest obtained from reference TRBV7-3 and TRBJ1-5, is as follows: GAGVSQTPSNKVTEKGKYVELRCDPISGHTALYWYRQSLGQGPEFLIYFQGTGAADDSGLPNDRFFAVRPEGSVSTLKIQRTERGDSAVYLCASTGVGNQPQHFGDGTRLSIL.

This clonotype showed up many times. The V gene is TRBV7-2, the J gene TRBJ2-3; D is ambiguous. Germline V gene data show CDR1 as SGHTA and CDR2 as FQGNSA. V gave up 0 bases and J gave up 3 bases, with 4 bases separating them. The CDR3 loop spans 13 amino acids. CDR3 sequence: CASSLAWTDTQYF. CDR3 nucleotide sequence: TGTGCCAGCAGCTTAGCGTGGACAGATACGCAGTATTTT.

This clonotype was picked up many times. The CDR3 coding sequence is TGTGCCAGCAGGGCTAGCGCCATCTCCTACAATGAGCAGTTCTTC. Amino acids: CASRASAISYNEQFF. The gene calls are TRBV2 and TRBJ2-1; weak D call: TRBD2 (6 bases). This CDR3 is built from 15 residues. Trimming cost V 6 bases and J 0 bases, with 12 bases left between them. Germline V gene sequence: CDR1 SNHLY, CDR2 FYNNEI.

This clonotype was picked up a small number of times. This CDR3 reads CASSPVSLNDEQFF. DNA for the CDR3: TGTGCCAGCTCACCAGTTTCGTTAAATGATGAGCAGTTCTTC. The chain combines TRBV18 with TRBJ2-1; D uncertain. The germline V gene has CDR1 KGHSH and CDR2 LQKENI. V lost 2 bases to trimming and J lost 8 bases, with 13 bases between them. The CDR3 is made up of 14 amino acids.

Many counts were recorded for this clonotype. This chain links TRBV28 with TRBJ2-1, with 11 bases lining up with TRBD2. Trimming cost V 5 bases and J 5 bases; bases outside gene matches: 8. CDR1 and CDR2 (germline): MDHEN, SYDVKM. CDR3 size: 16 residues. CDR3 amino acids: CASSPLAGGPHNEQFF. CDR3 DNA: TGTGCCAGCAGTCCGTTAGCGGGAGGGCCCCACAATGAGCAGTTCTTC.

This clonotype was seen only a few times. This chain connects TRBV7-9 to TRBJ2-7; D uncertain. The germline V gene encodes CDR1 SEHNR and CDR2 FQNEAQ (reference sequence). The CDR3 loop spans 11 amino acids. Trimming cost V 5 bases and J 7 bases, with 9 bases left between them. CDR3 amino acids: CASSGVVEQYF. Here the CDR3 DNA reads TGTGCCAGCAGCGGGGTCGTTGAGCAGTACTTC.

V usage is TRBV15 and J usage is TRBJ1-1, with 9 bases aligning to TRBD1. V lost 5 bases, J lost 1 base, and 8 bases stayed unmatched. The CDR3 loop spans 16 amino acids. CDR1 is LNHNV, CDR2 YYDKDF, per germline (reference sequence). The DNA for the CDR3 is TGTGCCACCAGCGTACACAGGGGGCTGAGGAACACTGAAGCTTTCTTT. It is translated as CATSVHRGLRNTEAFF.

This chain connects TRBV19 to TRBJ2-5; 9 bases match TRBD2. With V trimmed by 2 bases and J by 2 bases, 6 bases remained unmatched. The CDR3 is 16 amino acids. Germline-derived CDR1 and CDR2 are LNHDA and SQIVND (reference sequence). CDR3 sequence: CASSIPRLAGQETQYF. CDR3 DNA: TGTGCCAGTAGTATACCCCGGCTAGCGGGGCAAGAGACCCAGTACTTC.

This clonotype was recorded at least ten times. This chain uses TRBV30 with TRBJ2-1; 7 positions agree with TRBD2. This CDR3 comprises 14 residues. The V segment lost 3 bases and the J segment 2 bases; nucleotides outside the gene matches: 4. Germline CDR1 is GTSNPN and CDR2 is SVGIG (reference sequence). CDR3 DNA sequence: TGTGCCTGGAGGGCTAGCGGAACCTACAATGAGCAGTTCTTC. Translation: CAWRASGTYNEQFF.

This clonotype was observed at least ten times. The CDR3 sequence is CASSQGAGPSVETQYF. The DNA for the CDR3 is TGTGCCAGCAGCCAGGGGGCCGGGCCCTCGGTAGAGACCCAGTACTTC. The chain uses TRBV6-1 and TRBJ2-5; 8 bases are a match to TRBD1. The V segment lost 6 bases and the J segment 4 bases; nucleotides outside the gene matches: 13. Germline V CDR1 and CDR2: MNHNS, SASEGT. This CDR3 contains 16 residues.

This clonotype was counted ten times or more. The chain has TRBV20-1 and TRBJ2-1; 10 bases are a match to TRBD2. Germline V gene data show CDR1 as DFQATT and CDR2 as SNEGSKA (reference sequence). The V gene end was trimmed by 6 bases and the J gene end by 7 bases; junction bases not matched to a gene: 9. This CDR3 has 14 residues. Here the CDR3 DNA reads TGCAGTGCCGCTAGCGGGAGACGAGGTAATGAGCAGTTCTTC. As protein: CSAASGRRGNEQFF.

This clonotype was seen a handful of times. The genes are TRBV7-9 and TRBJ1-1; 8 bases map to TRBD1. This CDR3 comprises 15 residues. Trimming removed 4 bases from V and 0 bases from J; junction bases left unmatched: 4. Germline V gene lookup returns CDR1 SEHNR and CDR2 FQNEAQ (reference sequence). This chain's CDR3 is CASSSDRGLNTEAFF. As DNA, the CDR3 is TGTGCCAGCAGCTCCGACAGGGGCCTGAACACTGAAGCTTTCTTT.

This clonotype was seen repeatedly, ten times or more. This chain uses TRBV20-1 with TRBJ1-1, with TRBD1 matching over 10 bases. The germline V gene has CDR1 DFQATT and CDR2 SNEGSKA (reference sequence). Trimming removed 6 bases from V and 3 bases from J; junction bases left unmatched: 10. The CDR3 consists of 15 residues. The CDR3 spells CSARRQGASHTEAFF. CDR3 DNA sequence: TGCAGTGCCCGTAGACAGGGGGCATCGCACACTGAAGCTTTCTTT.

Many counts were recorded for this clonotype. The V and J genes are TRBV28 and TRBJ1-4; tentatively, D is TRBD1 (5 bases). Trimming stripped 2 bases from V and 8 bases from J, with 15 bases between. The CDR3 length is 15 residues. Germline V CDR1 and CDR2: MDHEN, SYDVKM. The CDR3 bases are TGTGCCAGCAGTTTAGTCACAGGCGGCGCGGAAAAACTGTTTTTT. Translating it yields CASSLVTGGAEKLFF.

This clonotype was observed many times. The chain combines TRBV5-1 with TRBJ2-5; maybe TRBD1 (6 bases). Germline CDR1 and CDR2: SGHRS and YFSETQ. Trimming took off 3 bases at V and 2 bases at J, with 14 bases between the two ends. The CDR3 has 15 amino acids. CDR3 in amino acids: CASSSGQKTQETQYF. CDR3 DNA: TGCGCCAGCAGCTCCGGACAGAAAACACAAGAGACCCAGTACTTC.

There are many counts of this clonotype. The chain recombines TRBV11-2 with TRBJ2-5; D possibly corresponds to TRBD1 (5 bases). Germline V gives CDR1 SGHAT, CDR2 FQNNGV. The CDR3 has 18 residues. V was shortened by 2 bases and J by 5 bases, with 24 bases between the two germline ends. The chain's CDR3 is CASSLKARQGWLEETQYF. The CDR3 DNA reads TGTGCCAGCAGCTTAAAGGCCCGGCAGGGATGGCTTGAGGAGACCCAGTACTTC. Full variable domain (remainder filled in from reference TRBV11-2 and TRBJ2-5): EAGVAQSPRYKIIEKRQSVAFWCNPISGHATLYWYQQILGQGPKLLIQFQNNGVVDDSQLPKDRFSAERLKGVDSTLKIQPAKLEDSAVYLCASSLKARQGWLEETQYFGPGTRLLVL.

This clonotype was observed a few times. This chain uses TRBV28 with TRBJ1-3; D may be TRBD1 (5 bases). Trimming left V 1 base short and J 0 bases short, with 10 bases between. Germline V gene sequence: CDR1 MDHEN, CDR2 SYDVKM. The CDR3 runs 16 residues. The CDR3, as DNA: TGTGCCAGCAGTTTATACCCAGGGAACTCTGGAAACACCATATATTTT. Protein product: CASSLYPGNSGNTIYF.

The rearrangement uses TRBV6-1 and TRBJ2-1, with 8 bases fitting TRBD2. This CDR3 has 16 amino acids. CDR1 MNHNS and CDR2 SASEGT come from the germline V gene. V shed 5 bases, J shed 9 bases, and the junction held 15 bases outside the gene matches. Here the CDR3 reads CASSYSMGTSRGEQFF. The CDR3 nucleotides read TGTGCCAGCAGTTACTCTATGGGGACTAGTAGGGGTGAGCAGTTCTTC.

The CDR3: CASSQDDDRDYNEQFF. CDR3 nucleotides: TGCGCCAGCAGCCAAGATGACGACAGGGATTACAATGAGCAGTTCTTC. The chain is built from TRBV4-1 and TRBJ2-1, with TRBD1 matching 7 bases. CDR3 length: 16 amino acids. The ends lost 0 bases at V and 4 bases at J; junction bases unmatched: 6. CDR1 is MGHRA, CDR2 YSYEKL, per germline.

The sample holds a few counts of this clonotype. The chain joins TRBV19 to TRBJ1-1; maybe TRBD1 (5 bases). The CDR3 contains 15 residues. Germline V gene lookup returns CDR1 LNHDA and CDR2 SQIVND (reference sequence). V was shortened by 3 bases and J by 4 bases, with 15 bases between the two germline ends. The CDR3 region is CASSISGHSATEAFF. The CDR3 DNA follows: TGTGCCAGTAGTATCAGTGGACACTCTGCCACTGAAGCTTTCTTT.

This clonotype was seen a few times. The chain joins TRBV3-1 to TRBJ2-1, with 7 bases fitting TRBD2. The CDR3 loop spans 14 amino acids. CDR1 and CDR2 (germline): LGHDT, YNNKEL (reference sequence). The V segment lost 0 bases and the J segment 14 bases; nucleotides outside the gene matches: 10. CDR3 bases: TGTGCCAGCAGCCAAGATTCCCCGGCGGGAGTTAAGTTCTTC. Translation: CASSQDSPAGVKFF.

The rearrangement links TRBV9 to TRBJ2-1; D perhaps matches TRBD1 (6 bases). Germline V gene sequence: CDR1 SGDLS, CDR2 YYNGEE. The CDR3 extends over 15 amino acids. V was clipped by 4 bases and J by 4 bases, with 15 bases between them. In DNA, the CDR3 is TGTGCCAGCAGCTCCTTTACCAGGGGTTACAATGAGCAGTTCTTC. The encoded protein is CASSSFTRGYNEQFF.